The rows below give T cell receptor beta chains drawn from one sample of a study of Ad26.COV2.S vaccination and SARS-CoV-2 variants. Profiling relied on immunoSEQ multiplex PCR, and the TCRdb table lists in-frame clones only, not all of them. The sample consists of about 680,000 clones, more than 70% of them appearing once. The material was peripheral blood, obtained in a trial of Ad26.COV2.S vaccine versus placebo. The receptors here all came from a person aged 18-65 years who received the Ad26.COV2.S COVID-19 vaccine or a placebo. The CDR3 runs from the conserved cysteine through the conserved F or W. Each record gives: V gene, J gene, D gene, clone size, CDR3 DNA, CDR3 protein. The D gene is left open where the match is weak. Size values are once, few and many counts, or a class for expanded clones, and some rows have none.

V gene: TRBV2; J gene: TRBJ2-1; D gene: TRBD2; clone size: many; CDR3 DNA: TGTGCCAGCAGACGACTAGCGGGGGGGAACTACAATGAGCAGTTCTTC; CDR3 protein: CASRRLAGGNYNEQFF
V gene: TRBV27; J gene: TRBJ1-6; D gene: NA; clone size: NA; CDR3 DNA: TGTGCCAGCAGTTGGGGCATCCCAGGTTCACCCCTCCACTTT; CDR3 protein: CASSWGIPGSPLHF
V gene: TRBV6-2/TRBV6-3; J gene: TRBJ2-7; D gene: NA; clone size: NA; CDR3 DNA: TGTGCCAGCAGTTACGGGGGGCGCTACGAGCAGTACTTC; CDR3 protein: CASSYGGRYEQYF
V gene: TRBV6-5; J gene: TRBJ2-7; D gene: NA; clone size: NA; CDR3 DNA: TGTGCCAGCAGAAAAGCGGGCGCCTACGAGCAGTACTTC; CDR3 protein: CASRKAGAYEQYF
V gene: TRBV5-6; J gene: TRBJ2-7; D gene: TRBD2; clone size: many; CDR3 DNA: TGTGCCAGCAGCCGCGGGAGACCTTCGGGGGAGCAGTACTTC; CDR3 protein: CASSRGRPSGEQYF
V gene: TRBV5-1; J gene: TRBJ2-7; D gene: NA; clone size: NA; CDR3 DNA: TGCGCCAGCAGCTTGGGGACGGAGCCCTACGAGCAGTACTTC; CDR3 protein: CASSLGTEPYEQYF
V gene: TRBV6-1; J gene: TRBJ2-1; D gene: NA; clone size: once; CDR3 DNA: TGTGCCAGCAGTGGGGACTCCGGGACCTCAATCTACAATGAGCAGTTCTTC; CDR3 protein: CASSGDSGTSIYNEQFF
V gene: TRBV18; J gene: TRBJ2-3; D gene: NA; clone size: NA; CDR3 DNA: TGTGCCAGCTCACCCGCGACAGGGAGGGATACGCAGTATTTT; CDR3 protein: CASSPATGRDTQYF
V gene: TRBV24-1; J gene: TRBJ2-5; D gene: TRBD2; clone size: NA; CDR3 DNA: TGTGCCACCAGTGAACCCACTAGCGGGAGAGGAGAGACCCAGTACTTC; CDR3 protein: CATSEPTSGRGETQYF
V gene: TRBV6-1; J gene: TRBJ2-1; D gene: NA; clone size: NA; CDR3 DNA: TGTGCCAGCAGTGAAATCGGTGGCTCCTACAATGAGCAGTTCTTC; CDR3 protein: CASSEIGGSYNEQFF
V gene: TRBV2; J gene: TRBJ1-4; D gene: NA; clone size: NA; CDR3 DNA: TGTGCCAGTGGTCAAAGAGGGGCTAATGAAAAACTGTTTTTT; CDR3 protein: CASGQRGANEKLFF
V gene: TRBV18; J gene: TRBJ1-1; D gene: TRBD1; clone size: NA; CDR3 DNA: TGTGCCAGCTCACCAGACAGGGACACTGAAGCTTTCTTT; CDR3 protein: CASSPDRDTEAFF
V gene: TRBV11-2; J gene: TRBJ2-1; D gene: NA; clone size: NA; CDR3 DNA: TGTGCCAGCAGCTTAGATCCGGCGACGGGAAATGAGCAGTTCTTC; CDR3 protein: CASSLDPATGNEQFF
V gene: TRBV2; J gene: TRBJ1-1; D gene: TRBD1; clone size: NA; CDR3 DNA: TGTGCCAGCAGAGCTGGGGGAGGGGGCAGGTCTGAAGCTTTCTTT; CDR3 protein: CASRAGGGGRSEAFF
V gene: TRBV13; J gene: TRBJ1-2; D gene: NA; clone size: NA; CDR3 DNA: TGTGCCAGCAGCTTACGGCAGGGCTTCTATGGCTACACCTTC; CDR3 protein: CASSLRQGFYGYTF
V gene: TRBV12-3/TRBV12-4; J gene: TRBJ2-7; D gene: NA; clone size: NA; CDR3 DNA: TGTGCCAGCAGTCCGAGCTCCTACGAGCAGTACTTC; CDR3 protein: CASSPSSYEQYF